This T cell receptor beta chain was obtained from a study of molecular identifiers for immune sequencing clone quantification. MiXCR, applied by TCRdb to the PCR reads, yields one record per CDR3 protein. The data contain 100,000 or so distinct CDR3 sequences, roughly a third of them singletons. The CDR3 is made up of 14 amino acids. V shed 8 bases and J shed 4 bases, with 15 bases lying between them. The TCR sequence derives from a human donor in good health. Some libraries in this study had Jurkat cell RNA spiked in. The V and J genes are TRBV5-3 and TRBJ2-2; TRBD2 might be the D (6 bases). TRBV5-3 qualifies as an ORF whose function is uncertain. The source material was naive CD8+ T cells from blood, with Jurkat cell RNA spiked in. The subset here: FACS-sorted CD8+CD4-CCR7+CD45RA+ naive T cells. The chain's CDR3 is CASSGSGGTGELFF. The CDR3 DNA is TGTGCCAGCAGCGGGTCCGGTGGCACCGGGGAGCTGTTTTTT.